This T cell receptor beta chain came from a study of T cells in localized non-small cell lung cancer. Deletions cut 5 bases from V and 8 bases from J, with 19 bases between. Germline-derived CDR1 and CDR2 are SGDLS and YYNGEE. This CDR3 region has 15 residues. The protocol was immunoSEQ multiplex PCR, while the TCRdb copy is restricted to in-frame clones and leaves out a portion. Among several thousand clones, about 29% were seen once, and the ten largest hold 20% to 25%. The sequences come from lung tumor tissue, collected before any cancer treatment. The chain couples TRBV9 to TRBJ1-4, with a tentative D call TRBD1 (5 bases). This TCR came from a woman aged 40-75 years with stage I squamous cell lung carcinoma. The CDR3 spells CASRLIGARNEKLFF. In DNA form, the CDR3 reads TGTGCCAGCAGGCTTATAGGGGCAAGGAACGAAAAACTGTTTTTT.